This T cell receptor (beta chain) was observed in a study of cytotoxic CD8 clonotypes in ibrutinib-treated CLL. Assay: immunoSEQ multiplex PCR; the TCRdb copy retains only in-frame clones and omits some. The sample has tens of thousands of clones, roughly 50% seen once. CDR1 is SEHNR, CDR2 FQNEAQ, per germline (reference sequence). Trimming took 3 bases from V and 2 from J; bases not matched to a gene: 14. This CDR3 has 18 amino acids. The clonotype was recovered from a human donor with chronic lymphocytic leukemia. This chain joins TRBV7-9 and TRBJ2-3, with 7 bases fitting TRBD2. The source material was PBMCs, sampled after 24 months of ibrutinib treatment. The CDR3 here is CASSFAPFPSGSTDTQYF. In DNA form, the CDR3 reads TGTGCCAGCAGCTTCGCGCCCTTTCCTAGCGGTTCCACAGATACGCAGTATTTT. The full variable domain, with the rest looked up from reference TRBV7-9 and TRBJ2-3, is DTGVSQNPRHKITKRGQNVTFRCDPISEHNRLYWYRQTLGQGPEFLTYFQNEAQLEKSRLLSDRFSAERPKGSFSTLEIQRTEQGDSAMYLCASSFAPFPSGSTDTQYFGPGTRLTVL.